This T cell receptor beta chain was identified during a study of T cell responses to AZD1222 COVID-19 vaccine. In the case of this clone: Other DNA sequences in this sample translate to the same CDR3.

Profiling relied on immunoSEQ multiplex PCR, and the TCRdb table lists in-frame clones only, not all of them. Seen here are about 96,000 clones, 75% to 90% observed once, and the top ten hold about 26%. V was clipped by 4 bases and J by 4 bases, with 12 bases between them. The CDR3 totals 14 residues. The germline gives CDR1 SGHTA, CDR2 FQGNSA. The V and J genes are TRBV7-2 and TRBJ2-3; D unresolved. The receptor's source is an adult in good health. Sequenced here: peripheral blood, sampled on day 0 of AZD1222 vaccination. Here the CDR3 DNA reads TGTGCCAGCAGCTCCACCGGTGGGGCAGATACGCAGTATTTT. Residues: CASSSTGGADTQYF.